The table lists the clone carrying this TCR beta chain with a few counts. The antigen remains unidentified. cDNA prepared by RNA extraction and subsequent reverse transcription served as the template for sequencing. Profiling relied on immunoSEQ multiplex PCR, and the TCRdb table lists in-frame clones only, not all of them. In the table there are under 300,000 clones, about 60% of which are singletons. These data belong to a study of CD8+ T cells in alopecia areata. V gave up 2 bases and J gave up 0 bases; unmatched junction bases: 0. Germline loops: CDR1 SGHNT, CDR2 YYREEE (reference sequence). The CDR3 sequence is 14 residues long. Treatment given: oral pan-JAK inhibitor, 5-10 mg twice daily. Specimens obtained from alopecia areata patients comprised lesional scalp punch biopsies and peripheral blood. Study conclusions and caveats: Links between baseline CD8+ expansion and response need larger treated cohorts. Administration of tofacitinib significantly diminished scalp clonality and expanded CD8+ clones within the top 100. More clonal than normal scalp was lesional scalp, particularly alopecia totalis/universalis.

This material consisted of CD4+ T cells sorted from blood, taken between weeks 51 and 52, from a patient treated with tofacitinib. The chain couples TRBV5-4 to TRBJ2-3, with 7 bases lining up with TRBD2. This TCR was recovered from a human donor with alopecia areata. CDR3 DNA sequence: TGTGCCAGCAGCTTTAGCGGGAGCACAGATACGCAGTATTTT. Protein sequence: CASSFSGSTDTQYF.